This T cell receptor (beta chain) comes out of a study of blood T cell repertoires in COVID-19. This CDR3 contains 15 residues. Germline values: CDR1 SGHNT, CDR2 YYREEE (reference sequence). The ends were cut back, 0 bases at V and 2 bases at J, with 11 bases in the middle. Assay used: immunoSEQ multiplex PCR; TCRdb lists only in-frame clones, some missing. The table lists about 280,000 clones, around 93% of them singletons, with 2.8% in the top ten. The TCR originated in a man aged 35 to 55 who had been exposed to COVID-19. The chain employs TRBV5-4 and TRBJ1-1; weak D call: TRBD1 (6 bases). The sample taken for sequencing was PBMCs or T cells enriched from blood (not recorded which). Written as DNA, the CDR3 is TGTGCCAGCAGCTTGGTGGCGACAGGAAACACTGAAGCTTTCTTT. Translation gives CASSLVATGNTEAFF.